This T cell receptor (beta chain) was sequenced for a study of cytomegalovirus exposure and HLA in healthy donors. 60 Vbeta and 13 Jbeta primers were used in PCR. TCRdb's table, derived via immunoSEQ multiplex PCR, lists solely in-frame clones and lacks some. This specimen shows 200,000 to 250,000 clones; the ten leading clones hold approximately 1%. V lost 3 bases, J lost 0 bases, and 8 bases stayed unmatched. Per the germline V gene, CDR1 is LNHDA and CDR2 is SQIVND (reference sequence). This CDR3 region has 18 residues. J is TRBJ2-3 and V is TRBV19, with 11 nucleotides matching TRBD2. The sequenced material came from PBMCs. The clonotype originates from a woman in her 30s in good health and CMV-seropositive. The CDR3, as DNA: TGTGCCAGTAGTATTGGAGGGGGACTAGCGGCCAGCACAGATACGCAGTATTTT. This codes for CASSIGGGLAASTDTQYF.